This record looks at one T cell receptor beta chain sequence and its context. Measured with immunoSEQ multiplex PCR; TCRdb has only the in-frame clones, and not every one. The sample has fewer than 95,000 clones; around 72% are singletons. This sample was taken from a study of blood T cell repertoires in COVID-19. Study overall: T cells, B-cell-depleted T cells, or PBMCs provided the cDNA or gDNA that served as material.

CDR3 length: 15 amino acids. Germline V lookup: CDR1 MDHEN, CDR2 SYDVKM. Unmatched junction bases numbered 5, after V lost 2 bases and J lost 7 bases. Input material: peripheral blood. The origin of this receptor is a woman of 80 years or more with acute or convalescent COVID-19. The chain couples TRBV28 to TRBJ1-6, with 7 bases aligning to TRBD1. The CDR3 sequence: CASSLGDRENSPLHF. CDR3 bases: TGTGCCAGCAGTTTAGGGGACAGAGAAAATTCACCCCTCCACTTT.